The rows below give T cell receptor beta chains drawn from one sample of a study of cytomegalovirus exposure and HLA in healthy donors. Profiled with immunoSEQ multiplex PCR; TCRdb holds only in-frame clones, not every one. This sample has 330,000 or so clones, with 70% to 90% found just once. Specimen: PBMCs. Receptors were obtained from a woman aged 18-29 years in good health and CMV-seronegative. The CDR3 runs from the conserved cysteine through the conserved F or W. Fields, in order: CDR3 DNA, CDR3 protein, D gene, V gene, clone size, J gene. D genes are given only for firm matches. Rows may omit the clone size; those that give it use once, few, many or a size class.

CDR3nt: TGTGCCAGCAGGGGGAGAACAGGGGGCGACACTGAAGCTTTCTTT
CDR3aa: CASRGRTGGDTEAFF
d_gene: TRBD1
v_gene: TRBV2
abundance: NA
j_gene: TRBJ1-1

CDR3nt: TGTGCCAGCAGCTTAGGGTGGGAGGGGACCGGGGAGCTGTTTTTT
CDR3aa: CASSLGWEGTGELFF
d_gene: TRBD2
v_gene: TRBV11-1
abundance: NA
j_gene: TRBJ2-2

CDR3nt: TGTGCCAGCAGCTGCTATCGGGCTAGCGGGAGTAATCAGTACGAGCAGTACTTC
CDR3aa: CASSCYRASGSNQYEQYF
d_gene: NA
v_gene: TRBV21-1
abundance: once
j_gene: TRBJ2-7

CDR3nt: TGTGCCAGCAGGGGACAGGGGCGCACCTACGAGCAGTACTTC
CDR3aa: CASRGQGRTYEQYF
d_gene: TRBD1
v_gene: TRBV28
abundance: NA
j_gene: TRBJ2-7

CDR3nt: TGTGCCAGCAGTTACAGGGGATCTGGCTACACCTTC
CDR3aa: CASSYRGSGYTF
d_gene: NA
v_gene: TRBV6-5
abundance: NA
j_gene: TRBJ1-2

CDR3nt: TGCGCCAGCAGCTTGTTGGGGCAGGGCACCGGGGAGCTGTTTTTT
CDR3aa: CASSLLGQGTGELFF
d_gene: NA
v_gene: TRBV5-1
abundance: NA
j_gene: TRBJ2-2

CDR3nt: TGCGCCAGCAGCTTGGCCGGGGGAACTAGCGGGACAGTAGGCACCTACAATGAGCAGTTCTTC
CDR3aa: CASSLAGGTSGTVGTYNEQFF
d_gene: TRBD2
v_gene: TRBV5-1
abundance: NA
j_gene: TRBJ2-1

CDR3nt: TGTGCCAGCAGCTTGGTAGGGGCTAGCGGGAAAACCGGGGAGCTGTTTTTT
CDR3aa: CASSLVGASGKTGELFF
d_gene: TRBD2
v_gene: TRBV5-4
abundance: few
j_gene: TRBJ2-2

CDR3nt: TGTGCCAGCTCACCCGTAGCGGGTGAAGCCTACGAGCAGTACTTC
CDR3aa: CASSPVAGEAYEQYF
d_gene: TRBD2
v_gene: TRBV18
abundance: NA
j_gene: TRBJ2-7

CDR3nt: TGTGCCAGCAGCCAAGTATCTAGCGGGAGGCACTCCTACGAGCAGTACTTC
CDR3aa: CASSQVSSGRHSYEQYF
d_gene: TRBD2
v_gene: TRBV4-2
abundance: NA
j_gene: TRBJ2-7

CDR3nt: TGTGCCAGCAGTGAAGAAGGGACAGGGGGCGGAGGCTACACCTTC
CDR3aa: CASSEEGTGGGGYTF
d_gene: TRBD1
v_gene: TRBV6-1
abundance: NA
j_gene: TRBJ1-2

CDR3nt: TGTGCCAGCAGAGATACAGGGTTGCACTATGGCTACACCTTC
CDR3aa: CASRDTGLHYGYTF
d_gene: NA
v_gene: TRBV6-5
abundance: NA
j_gene: TRBJ1-2

CDR3nt: TGTGCCAGCAGCAATTCAGGGAATAGCAATCAGCCCCAGCATTTT
CDR3aa: CASSNSGNSNQPQHF
d_gene: NA
v_gene: TRBV7-8
abundance: NA
j_gene: TRBJ1-5

CDR3nt: TGTGCCAGCAGCTTGAAGGGGCAGGGACAGCCCCAGCATTTT
CDR3aa: CASSLKGQGQPQHF
d_gene: NA
v_gene: TRBV5-6
abundance: NA
j_gene: TRBJ1-5

CDR3nt: TGTGCCAGCAGTAGAACGGCCGGGTACGAGCAGTACTTC
CDR3aa: CASSRTAGYEQYF
d_gene: NA
v_gene: TRBV25-1
abundance: NA
j_gene: TRBJ2-7

CDR3nt: TGCGCCAGCATCCGGGACAGGGGATCCGAGCAGTACTTC
CDR3aa: CASIRDRGSEQYF
d_gene: TRBD1
v_gene: TRBV4-1
abundance: NA
j_gene: TRBJ2-7

CDR3nt: TGTGCCAGCAGCTTGGAGGACAGGTATCAGCCCCAGCATTTT
CDR3aa: CASSLEDRYQPQHF
d_gene: TRBD1
v_gene: TRBV5-5
abundance: once
j_gene: TRBJ1-5

CDR3nt: TGTGCCAGCAGCTTCGGTCTGTTGAGACAGGGGCCCTACGAGCAGTACTTC
CDR3aa: CASSFGLLRQGPYEQYF
d_gene: TRBD1
v_gene: TRBV5-6
abundance: NA
j_gene: TRBJ2-7

CDR3nt: TGCGCCAGCAGCGAAGAACAGGGAATAGGCTATGGCTACACCTTC
CDR3aa: CASSEEQGIGYGYTF
d_gene: NA
v_gene: TRBV4-1
abundance: few
j_gene: TRBJ1-2

CDR3nt: TGTGCCAGCAGACGGACTAGCGGTCACACAGATACGCAGTATTTT
CDR3aa: CASRRTSGHTDTQYF
d_gene: TRBD2
v_gene: TRBV2
abundance: NA
j_gene: TRBJ2-3

CDR3nt: TGTGCCAGCACCCTAGCAGCTAGCTCCTACAATGAGCAGTTCTTC
CDR3aa: CASTLAASSYNEQFF
d_gene: NA
v_gene: TRBV9
abundance: NA
j_gene: TRBJ2-1

CDR3nt: TGTGCCAGCATGGGAGGTTCGAACACTGAAGCTTTCTTT
CDR3aa: CASMGGSNTEAFF
d_gene: NA
v_gene: TRBV9
abundance: NA
j_gene: TRBJ1-1

CDR3nt: TGTGCCTGGAGTGTTGGGAGGAAGAGGGGATACCAAGAGACCCAGTACTTC
CDR3aa: CAWSVGRKRGYQETQYF
d_gene: NA
v_gene: TRBV30
abundance: NA
j_gene: TRBJ2-5

CDR3nt: TGTGCCAGCAGTTTACAGGGACTAGCGGGAGGGCCGTACTACGAGCAGTACTTC
CDR3aa: CASSLQGLAGGPYYEQYF
d_gene: TRBD2
v_gene: TRBV27
abundance: NA
j_gene: TRBJ2-7

CDR3nt: TGTGCCAGCAGCCACTCGATGGGGACAGGGGTGGGCTACGAGCAGTACTTC
CDR3aa: CASSHSMGTGVGYEQYF
d_gene: TRBD1
v_gene: TRBV4-2
abundance: NA
j_gene: TRBJ2-7

CDR3nt: TGTGCCAGCAGTCCGGGGACTAGTATCTACGAGCAGTACTTC
CDR3aa: CASSPGTSIYEQYF
d_gene: TRBD2
v_gene: TRBV28
abundance: once
j_gene: TRBJ2-7

CDR3nt: TGTGCCAGCAGTCCAGGGACAGGGGCTAGGGAGGCTTTCTTT
CDR3aa: CASSPGTGAREAFF
d_gene: TRBD1
v_gene: TRBV28
abundance: NA
j_gene: TRBJ1-1

CDR3nt: TGCAGTGCGACAGGGAGCAATGAGCAGTTCTTC
CDR3aa: CSATGSNEQFF
d_gene: TRBD1
v_gene: TRBV20-1
abundance: once
j_gene: TRBJ2-1

CDR3nt: TGCGCCAGCAGCGCTAACGGTTGGTGGGCAGAGACCCAGTACTTC
CDR3aa: CASSANGWWAETQYF
d_gene: NA
v_gene: TRBV5-1
abundance: NA
j_gene: TRBJ2-5

CDR3nt: TGTGCCAGCAGCCAAAATAGCGGTGGCACAGATACGCAGTATTTT
CDR3aa: CASSQNSGGTDTQYF
d_gene: NA
v_gene: TRBV7-3
abundance: NA
j_gene: TRBJ2-3

CDR3nt: TGCGCCAGCAGAAAAGAGGAAAACATTCAGTACTTC
CDR3aa: CASRKEENIQYF
d_gene: NA
v_gene: TRBV5-1
abundance: NA
j_gene: TRBJ2-4

CDR3nt: TGTGCCAGCAGTTACGTGCCGGGGGGGGCTTTCTTT
CDR3aa: CASSYVPGGAFF
d_gene: NA
v_gene: TRBV28
abundance: once
j_gene: TRBJ1-1

CDR3nt: TGCAGCGTTGTTCGCAGGGCTAATGAAAAACTGTTTTTT
CDR3aa: CSVVRRANEKLFF
d_gene: NA
v_gene: TRBV29-1
abundance: NA
j_gene: TRBJ1-4

CDR3nt: TGTGCCAGCAGCCTTCTAGCGGTACTTAGCACAGATACGCAGTATTTT
CDR3aa: CASSLLAVLSTDTQYF
d_gene: TRBD2
v_gene: TRBV28
abundance: NA
j_gene: TRBJ2-3

CDR3nt: TGTGCCAGCAGTTTATTCCCTAGCGGGACTTACAATGAGCAGTTCTTC
CDR3aa: CASSLFPSGTYNEQFF
d_gene: TRBD2
v_gene: TRBV27
abundance: few
j_gene: TRBJ2-1

CDR3nt: TGTGCCATCAGTGAGTCTGGACAGGGAGTCGACGAGCAGTACTTC
CDR3aa: CAISESGQGVDEQYF
d_gene: TRBD1
v_gene: TRBV10-3
abundance: NA
j_gene: TRBJ2-7

CDR3nt: TGTGCCAGCAGTGAGAGCTTATCAGGGACAGGGGGTCCCTACGAGCAGTACTTC
CDR3aa: CASSESLSGTGGPYEQYF
d_gene: TRBD1
v_gene: TRBV6-1
abundance: few
j_gene: TRBJ2-7

CDR3nt: TGTGCCAGCAGTGTAGTTTCGGGCAATGAGCAGTTCTTC
CDR3aa: CASSVVSGNEQFF
d_gene: NA
v_gene: TRBV25-1
abundance: NA
j_gene: TRBJ2-1

CDR3nt: TGTGCCAGCGCGAATACAGGGTTCTTATGGGCCGGGGAGCTGTTTTTT
CDR3aa: CASANTGFLWAGELFF
d_gene: NA
v_gene: TRBV19
abundance: few
j_gene: TRBJ2-2

CDR3nt: TGTGCCAGGGGTCGGGCTGAAGCTTTCTTT
CDR3aa: CARGRAEAFF
d_gene: NA
v_gene: TRBV2
abundance: NA
j_gene: TRBJ1-1

CDR3nt: TGTGCCAGCAGCCCCTCGGGACAGCAATATGGCTACACCTTC
CDR3aa: CASSPSGQQYGYTF
d_gene: TRBD1
v_gene: TRBV28
abundance: NA
j_gene: TRBJ1-2

CDR3nt: TGTGCCAGCAGCTTAGGTAGGACTAGCGGGAAGATAGGTTCCTACGAGCAGTACTTC
CDR3aa: CASSLGRTSGKIGSYEQYF
d_gene: TRBD2
v_gene: TRBV11-2
abundance: NA
j_gene: TRBJ2-7

CDR3nt: TGCGCCAGCAGCTTGGTTGGGCCAGACTACGAGCAGTACTTC
CDR3aa: CASSLVGPDYEQYF
d_gene: NA
v_gene: TRBV5-1
abundance: NA
j_gene: TRBJ2-7

CDR3nt: TGTGCCAGCAGTGAGGGCCCATCCTACGAGCAGTACTTC
CDR3aa: CASSEGPSYEQYF
d_gene: NA
v_gene: TRBV6-1
abundance: NA
j_gene: TRBJ2-7